The clone carrying this TCR beta chain has just a few counts. Its antigen is undetermined. This entry is derived from a study of T cells after yellow fever vaccination. Study results and caveats: Most clones from primary vaccination resurfaced after the booster (roughly 96% CD4, around 90% CD8). The bulk population could contribute abundant contaminating clonotypes to FACS-sorted repertoires. The study found a weaker secondary response that peaked faster, day 5 versus 15. Only a small proportion of the clonotypes turned up in both the CD4 and the CD8 compartments, likely arising from convergent recombination.

TCRdb reprocessed the 5' RACE reads via MiXCR and lists one record per CDR3 protein. The profile shows approximately 550,000 distinct CDR3 sequences, roughly 14% of them singletons. In germline, CDR1 is LNHDA, CDR2 SQIVND (reference sequence). The CDR3 has 14 residues. The trim removed 5 bases at V and 7 bases at J, leaving 7 bases unmatched. The sample in question was PBMCs, obtained on the day of the yellow fever booster vaccination. The chain couples TRBV19 to TRBJ2-1; 8 nucleotides line up with TRBD1. This clonotype was sampled from a man aged 25 to 45 who received the YFV17D yellow fever vaccine. The CDR3, as DNA: TGTGCCAGTAGTCCCGGACAGGGTGGGAATGAGCAGTTCTTC. It codes for CASSPGQGGNEQFF. The full variable domain, completed using reference TRBV19 and TRBJ2-1, is DGGITQSPKYLFRKEGQNVTLSCEQNLNHDAMYWYRQDPGQGLRLIYYSQIVNDFQKGDIAEGYSVSREKKESFPLTVTSAQKNPTAFYLCASSPGQGGNEQFFGPGTRLTVL.